This T cell receptor beta chain is drawn from a study of cytomegalovirus exposure and HLA in healthy donors. Findings and caveats of the study: As was reported, the classifier diagnosed cytomegalovirus status with high specificity and sensitivity. Rare TCR sequences dominated, though some public TCRs recurred in many donors. The study designated 164 TCR beta chains cytomegalovirus-associated.

Germline lookup yields CDR1 SGHNT and CDR2 YYREEE (reference sequence). The V gene end was trimmed by 2 bases and the J gene end by 5 bases; junction bases not matched to a gene: 4. This CDR3 contains 14 residues. Profiling relied on immunoSEQ multiplex PCR, and the TCRdb table lists in-frame clones only, not all of them. Here the sample spans roughly 150,000 clones, roughly 92% being singletons. Turning to this clone: Its antigen is currently unknown. Additional DNA sequences in this sample encode the identical CDR3.

The gene calls are TRBV5-4 and TRBJ2-5; 9 positions match TRBD1. The TCR was taken from a man aged 18 to 30 in good health and CMV-seronegative. Sequenced: PBMCs. The CDR3 sequence is CASSLQGAGETQYF. CDR3 nucleotides: TGTGCCAGCAGCTTACAGGGGGCGGGGGAGACCCAGTACTTC.